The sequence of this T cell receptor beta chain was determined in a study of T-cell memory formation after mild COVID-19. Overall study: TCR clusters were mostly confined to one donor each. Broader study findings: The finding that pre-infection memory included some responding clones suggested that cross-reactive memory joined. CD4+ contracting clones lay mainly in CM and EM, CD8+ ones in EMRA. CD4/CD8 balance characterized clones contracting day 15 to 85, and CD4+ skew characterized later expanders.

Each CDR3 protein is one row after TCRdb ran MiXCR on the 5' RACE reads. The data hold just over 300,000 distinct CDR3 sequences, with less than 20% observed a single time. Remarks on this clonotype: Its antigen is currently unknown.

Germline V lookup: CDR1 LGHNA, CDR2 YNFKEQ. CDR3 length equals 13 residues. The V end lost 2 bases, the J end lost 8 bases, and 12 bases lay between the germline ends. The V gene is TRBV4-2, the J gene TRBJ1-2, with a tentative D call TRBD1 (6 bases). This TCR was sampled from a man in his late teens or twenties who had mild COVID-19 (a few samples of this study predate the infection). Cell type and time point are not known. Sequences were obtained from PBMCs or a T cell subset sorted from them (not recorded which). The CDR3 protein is CASSQYQGRGYTF. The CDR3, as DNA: TGTGCCAGCAGCCAATATCAGGGGCGAGGCTACACCTTC.